Included here is one T cell receptor beta chain sequence, with context. Its specificity is not known. Time point of the sample: late sampling 161 to 241 days after vaccination in three convalescent patients. Treatment described: 10-day PBMC culture with coronavirus spike peptide pools or control peptides (ViraFEST assay). This entry comes from a study of vaccination and CD4 T cells after COVID-19. Looking at the study overall: The interval from dose two to post-vaccine sampling had a median of around 79 days, and it ranged from 14 to 241.

In germline, CDR1 is SGHDN, CDR2 FVKESK. Deletions cut 1 base from V and 7 bases from J, with 8 bases between. The CDR3 consists of 14 residues. Cultured CD4+ T cell DNA was sequenced using the Oncomine TCR Beta short-read assay. Genomic DNA was extracted from cultured CD4+ T cells. TCRdb re-called the PCR reads through MiXCR, storing one row per CDR3 protein. This table has fewer than 20,000 distinct CDR3 sequences, approximately 40% appearing once. Sequencing was performed on CD4+ T cells from blood, cultured in vitro, taken about 7 months after SARS-CoV-2 vaccination. J is TRBJ1-6 and V is TRBV14; D gene unclear. This TCR derives from a human donor who had recovered from COVID-19. The CDR3 loop reads CASSQGLQNSPLHF. The CDR3 nucleotides read TGTGCCAGCAGCCAAGGACTACAGAATTCACCCCTCCACTTT.